This TCR beta chain came from a study of blood T cells in healthy people across ages. Whole-study results and caveats: Unsorted PBMC input precluded a conclusive naive versus antigen-experienced comparison. More naive CD4+ cells and higher diversity were found in long-lived than in aged donors.

In regard to this clonotype: The antigen is unknown.

Trimming took off 3 bases at V and 11 bases at J, with 11 bases between the two ends. Per the germline V gene, CDR1 is SGHTA and CDR2 is FQGNSA. CDR3 length: 12 amino acids. Each donor supplied around 9.6 milliliters of peripheral blood. Using a J-beta primer mix together with a sample-barcoded 5' primer, a second PCR was run for roughly 6 to 12 cycles. Each of the samples gave a minimum of 3 million paired-end reads that contained CDR3. MiXCR, run by TCRdb on the 5' RACE reads, gives a single entry per CDR3 protein. The sample has about 1.8 million distinct CDR3 sequences; just under 50% are singletons.

This TCR was sampled from a woman in her 40s in good health. Sequenced sample: blood. The V call is TRBV7-2, the J call TRBJ2-1; D possibly corresponds to TRBD2 (5 bases). The CDR3 DNA is TGTGCCAGCAGCTTTCCCGGGGAGCAGCAGTTCTTC. Its translation: CASSFPGEQQFF.